These 26 T cell receptor beta chains were all obtained from the same sample, sequenced in a study of shared clonotypes between healthy human individuals. Using immunoSEQ multiplex PCR, the repertoire was profiled, and TCRdb retains in-frame clones only, with some absent. Among some 660,000 clones, around 73% were seen once, and the ten largest hold 1.5% to 2%. The sequencing input was memory CD4+ T cells sorted from blood. Subset of the sample: CD45RA-negative fraction. The receptors derive from a woman aged 25 to 39 in good health.

This clone was seen a handful of times. The rearrangement joins TRBV18 to TRBJ2-7; TRBD1 might be the D (6 bases). V lost 5 bases and J lost 1, with 9 bases in between. CDR3 length equals 13 residues. Germline V lookup: CDR1 KGHSH, CDR2 LQKENI. For the CDR3, the DNA is TGTGCCAGCTCAACGGGACATTCCTACGAGCAGTACTTC. It encodes CASSTGHSYEQYF.

Worth noting for this clone: Additional DNA sequences in this sample encode the identical CDR3. The rearrangement links TRBV28 to TRBJ2-7; TRBD2 agrees at 11 bases. CDR1 and CDR2 from the germline V gene are MDHEN and SYDVKM. The CDR3 has 15 residues. Trimming removed 7 bases from V and 4 bases from J; junction bases left unmatched: 9. As DNA, the CDR3 is TGTGCCAGCACTCCAACTAGCGGGAGCGGGTACGAGCAGTACTTC. This gives the protein CASTPTSGSGYEQYF.

The chain combines TRBV5-1 with TRBJ1-4; D call uncertain. Germline V lookup: CDR1 SGHRS, CDR2 YFSETQ. V shed 7 bases and J shed 7 bases, with 32 bases lying between them. The CDR3 runs to 19 residues. Here the CDR3 DNA reads TGCGCCAGCGGGCGTAGGAAAGGGCGTCGACGCTTGGTAGGTGAAAAACTGTTTTTT. Translating gives CASGRRKGRRRLVGEKLFF.

This clone was observed a handful of times. The same CDR3 is also encoded by other DNA sequences in this sample. This chain joins TRBV18 and TRBJ2-7; tentatively, D is TRBD2 (5 bases). Germline values: CDR1 KGHSH, CDR2 LQKENI. CDR3 length: 13 residues. V was pared by 0 bases and J by 3 bases, with 6 bases between. As DNA, the CDR3 is TGTGCCAGCTCACCACCGGGGAGCTACGAGCAGTACTTC. Protein product: CASSPPGSYEQYF.

The chain links TRBV5-1 to TRBJ2-7; a possible D gene is TRBD1 (6 bases). Germline-derived CDR1 and CDR2 are SGHRS and YFSETQ. CDR3 length: 14 residues. V was cut by 0 bases and J by 13 bases, with 20 bases left in between. The CDR3 protein is CASSLDRVGDKGYF. The CDR3 DNA reads TGCGCCAGCAGCTTGGATCGTGTCGGGGACAAGGGTTACTTC.

V usage is TRBV27 and J usage is TRBJ1-5; D gene uncertain. Germline assignment: CDR1 MNHEY and CDR2 SMNVEV (reference sequence). CDR3 size: 13 residues. With 1 base removed from V and 5 bases from J, the gap between germline ends came to 6 bases. The CDR3 loop is CASSLYGHQPQHF. The CDR3 bases are TGTGCCAGCAGTTTATACGGACATCAGCCCCAGCATTTT.

This rearrangement joins TRBV30 to TRBJ2-5; 8 bases align to TRBD2. The germline CDR1 and CDR2 sequences are GTSNPN and SVGIG (reference sequence). The CDR3 sequence is 14 residues long. With 0 bases clipped from V and 5 bases from J, the junction kept 5 bases outside the gene matches. The CDR3 spells CAWSVLAGYETQYF. CDR3 in DNA: TGTGCCTGGAGTGTATTAGCGGGATATGAGACCCAGTACTTC.

The CDR3, as DNA: TGTGCCAGCAGTTCATACACCGGGACAGGTTCTCAAGAGCAGTACTTC. This translates into CASSSYTGTGSQEQYF. This chain links TRBV28 with TRBJ2-7, with 8 bases fitting TRBD1. The germline V gene encodes CDR1 MDHEN and CDR2 SYDVKM. The trim removed 4 bases at V and 7 bases at J, leaving 15 bases unmatched. CDR3 length equals 16 residues.

V usage is TRBV6-6 and J usage is TRBJ1-5; D remains ambiguous. V dropped 2 bases and J dropped 9 bases, with 8 bases sitting between them. Per the germline V gene, CDR1 is MNHNY and CDR2 is SVGAGI (reference sequence). This CDR3 is built from 12 residues. For the CDR3, the DNA is TGTGCCAGCAGTTACGGGGAGCGGCCCCAGCATTTT. Translating gives CASSYGERPQHF.

The V gene is TRBV28, the J gene TRBJ1-2; no firm D call. Trimming shortened V by 8 bases and J by 4 bases, and 11 bases separated the two germline ends. The CDR3 contains 12 residues. Germline V gives CDR1 MDHEN, CDR2 SYDVKM. The CDR3 loop is CASSEEFYGYTF. DNA for the CDR3: TGTGCCAGCTCCGAAGAATTCTATGGCTACACCTTC.

The rearrangement joins TRBV6-1 to TRBJ1-1, with a weak D call TRBD1 (5 bases). From germline, CDR1 is MNHNS and CDR2 SASEGT. The CDR3 has 15 amino acids. Trimming stripped 2 bases from V and 0 bases from J, with 10 bases between. The CDR3 reads CASSEIGALNTEAFF. The DNA of the CDR3 is TGTGCCAGCAGTGAAATCGGGGCCTTGAACACTGAAGCTTTCTTT.

This clone came up a few times. The rearrangement links TRBV5-4 to TRBJ2-3, with TRBD2 matching 10 bases. This CDR3 region has 14 residues. V shed 3 bases and J 6 bases; nucleotides not matched to a gene: 4. From germline, CDR1 is SGHNT and CDR2 YYREEE (reference sequence). CDR3 sequence reads: CASSSPSGSDTQYF. The CDR3 nucleotides read TGTGCCAGCAGCTCCCCTAGCGGGAGTGATACGCAGTATTTT. Supplemented by reference TRBV5-4 and TRBJ2-3, the full variable domain reads ETGVTQSPTHLIKTRGQQVTLRCSSQSGHNTVSWYQQALGQGPQFIFQYYREEENGRGNFPPRFSGLQFPNYSSELNVNALELDDSALYLCASSSPSGSDTQYFGPGTRLTVL.

This chain uses TRBV28 with TRBJ1-5, with D perhaps TRBD1 (5 bases). Between the trimmed V and J ends, which lost 6 bases and 6 bases, there was a span of 21 bases. The germline V gene has CDR1 MDHEN and CDR2 SYDVKM. The CDR3 is 16 amino acids. CDR3 in amino acids: CASSPNNGHFGQPQHF. As DNA, the CDR3 is TGTGCCAGCAGCCCCAATAACGGACACTTCGGTCAGCCCCAGCATTTT.

The rearrangement uses TRBV5-1 and TRBJ2-3; 7 bases agree with TRBD2. Looked up from germline, CDR1 is SGHRS and CDR2 is YFSETQ. The CDR3 extends over 17 amino acids. Trimming took 0 bases from V and 0 from J; bases not matched to a gene: 7. The CDR3 spells CASSLVPSGKSTDTQYF. DNA for the CDR3: TGCGCCAGCAGCTTGGTACCTAGCGGAAAGAGCACAGATACGCAGTATTTT.

The chain links TRBV28 to TRBJ1-1; D remains ambiguous. The CDR3 contains 12 residues. V was shortened by 2 bases and J by 7 bases, with 8 bases between the two germline ends. The germline V gene encodes CDR1 MDHEN and CDR2 SYDVKM. CDR3 in amino acids: CASSLGRYEAFF. The DNA of the CDR3 is TGTGCCAGCAGTTTAGGACGATATGAAGCTTTCTTT. Full variable domain (rest looked up from reference TRBV28 and TRBJ1-1): DVKVTQSSRYLVKRTGEKVFLECVQDMDHENMFWYRQDPGLGLRLIYFSYDVKMKEKGDIPEGYSVSREKKERFSLILESASTNQTSMYLCASSLGRYEAFFGQGTRLTVV.

The chain combines TRBV28 with TRBJ1-4; D may be TRBD1 (5 bases). Germline values: CDR1 MDHEN, CDR2 SYDVKM. This CDR3 contains 13 residues. Trimming pared 8 bases from V and 8 bases from J, leaving 15 bases between. The CDR3 DNA is TGTGCCAGCTCGTCCGGGGGGATCGAAAAACTGTTTTTT. It yields the protein CASSSGGIEKLFF.

The rearrangement uses TRBV6-1 and TRBJ2-7, with 8 bases that match TRBD1. Germline V gives CDR1 MNHNS, CDR2 SASEGT. This CDR3 contains 14 residues. J gave up 3 bases and V 3 bases, and 4 bases lay outside the gene matches. This chain's CDR3 is CASSDQGAIYEQYF. The CDR3 bases are TGTGCCAGCAGTGATCAGGGGGCAATCTACGAGCAGTACTTC.

J is TRBJ2-3 and V is TRBV28; the D gene is possibly TRBD2 (5 bases). Germline V CDR1 and CDR2: MDHEN, SYDVKM. The V end lost 4 bases, the J end lost 2 bases, and 13 bases lay between the germline ends. CDR3 size: 15 residues. CDR3 region: CASSYGRLYTDTQYF. CDR3 sequence (DNA): TGTGCCAGCAGTTATGGTAGACTATACACAGATACGCAGTATTTT.

The chain joins TRBV14 to TRBJ1-1; a possible D gene is TRBD1 (5 bases). The ends were cut back, 0 bases at V and 3 bases at J, with 11 bases in the middle. The V gene's germline CDR1 is SGHDN and CDR2 FVKESK. This CDR3 region has 15 residues. DNA of the CDR3: TGTGCCAGCAGCCAAGATACGGGGCCGTACACTGAAGCTTTCTTT. Protein product: CASSQDTGPYTEAFF.

V and J are TRBV28 and TRBJ2-7; D is perhaps TRBD1 (6 bases). V dropped 7 bases and J dropped 3 bases, with 19 bases sitting between them. CDR3 length equals 15 residues. Germline lookup yields CDR1 MDHEN and CDR2 SYDVKM. This CDR3 is CASIALTGIGYEQYF. The CDR3 region has the DNA TGTGCCAGCATCGCTTTGACAGGTATCGGCTACGAGCAGTACTTC.

With respect to this clone: At the DNA level, this CDR3 is encoded by other sequences in the same sample as well. The chain is built from TRBV7-2 and TRBJ1-2, with D perhaps matching TRBD1 (5 bases). V was pared by 1 base and J by 2 bases, with 8 bases between. The CDR3 runs to 14 residues. Germline assignment: CDR1 SGHTA and CDR2 FQGNSA. The CDR3 coding sequence is TGTGCCAGCAGCTTAGAGGCAGGGAACTATGGCTACACCTTC. Amino acid sequence: CASSLEAGNYGYTF.

This clone appeared a single time. J is TRBJ2-1 and V is TRBV28; 7 nucleotides match TRBD2. The CDR3 spans 13 residues. The V gene's germline CDR1 is MDHEN and CDR2 SYDVKM. V lost 3 bases and J lost 5; bases outside the gene matches: 1. The CDR3 nucleotides read TGTGCCAGCAGTTTTGGGGGGGACAATGAGCAGTTCTTC. Its protein product is CASSFGGDNEQFF. Full variable domain (outside the CDR3, taken from reference TRBV28 and TRBJ2-1): DVKVTQSSRYLVKRTGEKVFLECVQDMDHENMFWYRQDPGLGLRLIYFSYDVKMKEKGDIPEGYSVSREKKERFSLILESASTNQTSMYLCASSFGGDNEQFFGPGTRLTVL.

This clone was recorded a few times. This sequence joins TRBV6-1 and TRBJ2-7; 10 nucleotides align to TRBD2. CDR1 and CDR2 from the germline V gene are MNHNS and SASEGT. J gave up 6 bases and V 4 bases, and 9 bases lay outside the gene matches. The CDR3 has 15 amino acids. CDR3 sequence: CASSGGLALPGEQYF. Written as DNA, the CDR3 is TGTGCCAGCAGTGGGGGACTAGCGCTACCTGGCGAGCAGTACTTC.

V and J are TRBV28 and TRBJ2-5; 7 nucleotides agree with TRBD2. Germline-derived CDR1 and CDR2 are MDHEN and SYDVKM. Germline trimming cut 3 bases from V and 5 bases from J; bases unmatched to any gene: 3. The CDR3 totals 13 residues. The CDR3 loop is CASSFQGGETQYF. The CDR3 DNA reads TGTGCCAGCAGTTTTCAGGGAGGGGAGACCCAGTACTTC.

The chain combines TRBV28 with TRBJ1-2; unclear D gene. V was trimmed by 5 bases and J by 1 base, leaving 14 bases between them. The germline V gene has CDR1 MDHEN and CDR2 SYDVKM. The CDR3 has 15 amino acids. The CDR3 bases are TGTGCCAGCAGTGATTACCGGGCTTATAACTATGGCTACACCTTC. Its translation is CASSDYRAYNYGYTF.

This clone was counted ten times or more. V usage is TRBV6-1 and J usage is TRBJ2-7; unclear D gene. This CDR3 has 14 amino acids. V lost 5 bases and J 0 bases, leaving 11 bases between the germline ends. Looked up from germline, CDR1 is MNHNS and CDR2 is SASEGT. This CDR3 is CASSIGLSSYEQYF. CDR3 coding DNA: TGTGCCAGCAGTATCGGTCTTAGCTCCTACGAGCAGTACTTC.